The 23 T cell receptor beta chains below all came from one sample that was sequenced in a study of cytomegalovirus exposure and HLA in healthy donors. Amplification used 60 Vbeta primers and 13 Jbeta primers. Data came from immunoSEQ multiplex PCR; TCRdb stores just in-frame clones and leaves some out. This sample has about 170,000 clones, with roughly four fifths found just once. The material sequenced was PBMCs. Source of these receptors: a woman aged 25-40 years in good health and CMV-seropositive.

J is TRBJ1-4 and V is TRBV6-1, with D maybe TRBD1 (6 bases). In germline, CDR1 is MNHNS, CDR2 SASEGT. V dropped 8 bases and J dropped 7 bases, with 17 bases sitting between them. CDR3 length: 14 amino acids. The CDR3 loop is CASRMGGGGEKLFF. The CDR3 DNA sequence: TGTGCCAGCCGAATGGGGGGCGGGGGTGAAAAACTGTTTTTT.

This chain joins TRBV11-2 and TRBJ2-1; D perhaps matches TRBD2 (7 bases). This CDR3 comprises 14 residues. Germline loops: CDR1 SGHAT, CDR2 FQNNGV. Here the CDR3 reads CATHAGAAYNEQFF. The CDR3 bases are TGTGCTACTCACGCGGGGGCCGCCTACAATGAGCAGTTCTTC. Using reference TRBV11-2 and TRBJ2-1 for the parts outside the CDR3, the full variable domain is EAGVAQSPRYKIIEKRQSVAFWCNPISGHATLYWYQQILGQGPKLLIQFQNNGVVDDSQLPKDRFSAERLKGVDSTLKIQPAKLEDSAVYLCATHAGAAYNEQFFGPGTRLTVL.

Remarks on this clone: At the DNA level, this CDR3 is encoded by other sequences in the same sample as well. The V gene is TRBV6-5, the J gene TRBJ2-7, with 8 positions matching TRBD1. CDR3 size: 14 residues. The trim removed 0 bases at V and 4 bases at J, leaving 2 bases unmatched. Germline-derived CDR1 and CDR2 are MNHEY and SVGAGI. In DNA form, the CDR3 reads TGTGCCAGCAGTTACTCCGACAGGGGATACGAGCAGTACTTC. It is translated as CASSYSDRGYEQYF.

The gene calls are TRBV2 and TRBJ1-1; D gene unclear. The CDR3 spans 13 residues. The germline V and J ends were trimmed by 6 bases and 4 bases, with 12 bases remaining between them. Per germline, CDR1 SNHLY and CDR2 FYNNEI. CDR3 protein: CASSVQTGTEAFF. CDR3 sequence (DNA): TGTGCCAGCAGCGTGCAAACGGGCACTGAAGCTTTCTTT. The full variable domain, completed using reference TRBV2 and TRBJ1-1, is EPEVTQTPSHQVTQMGQEVILRCVPISNHLYFYWYRQILGQKVEFLVSFYNNEISEKSEIFDDQFSVERPDGSNFTLKIRSTKLEDSAMYFCASSVQTGTEAFFGQGTRLTVV.

This clone has more than one count but fewer than ten. The rearrangement joins TRBV5-6 to TRBJ1-4; D not resolved. Germline V gene lookup returns CDR1 SGHDT and CDR2 YYEEEE. The CDR3 extends over 13 amino acids. The V end was cut by 0 bases, the J end by 8 bases, with 8 bases between. The CDR3 protein is CASSLGSREKLFF. DNA of the CDR3: TGTGCCAGCAGCTTGGGATCGAGGGAAAAACTGTTTTTT.

This clone has just one count. The gene calls are TRBV5-1 and TRBJ1-1; 8 nucleotides align to TRBD1. Germline V gene lookup returns CDR1 SGHRS and CDR2 YFSETQ. The CDR3 totals 17 residues. V dropped 4 bases and J dropped 1; count of bases not matched to a gene: 12. The CDR3 sequence is CASSLRQGTGTNTEAFF. The CDR3 coding sequence is TGCGCCAGCAGCCTACGACAGGGGACGGGGACGAACACTGAAGCTTTCTTT.

This rearrangement joins TRBV2 to TRBJ2-3, with a tentative D call TRBD1 (6 bases). The CDR3 has 15 residues. Germline V CDR1 and CDR2: SNHLY, FYNNEI. V gave up 6 bases and J gave up 0 bases, with 13 bases separating them. CDR3 DNA: TGTGCCAGCAGCCTGGACAGATCTAGCACAGATACGCAGTATTTT. It translates to CASSLDRSSTDTQYF.

This clone was recorded a few times. The chain is built from TRBV10-2 and TRBJ2-1; no definite D call. CDR1 WSHSY and CDR2 SAAADI come from the germline V gene. The CDR3 extends over 13 amino acids. Trimming removed 2 bases from V and 8 bases from J, with 10 bases in between. The CDR3 loop reads CASSEIGADEQFF. The CDR3 bases are TGCGCCAGCAGTGAGATAGGTGCGGATGAGCAGTTCTTC.

V gene TRBV15 combines with J gene TRBJ1-2; TRBD1 is a possible D gene (5 bases). There are 14 residues in the CDR3. Germline CDR1 is LNHNV and CDR2 is YYDKDF (reference sequence). V lost 2 bases and J 13 bases, leaving 20 bases between the germline ends. This chain's CDR3 is CATSRIVGREEGTF. The CDR3 DNA follows: TGTGCCACCAGCAGAATAGTGGGGCGAGAGGAGGGCACCTTC.

CDR3 region: CASSLAADRLLAKNIQYF. The CDR3, as DNA: TGTGCCAGCAGCTTGGCTGCAGACAGACTTCTAGCCAAAAACATTCAGTACTTC. This chain uses TRBV5-6 with TRBJ2-4; a weak D match, TRBD1 (5 bases). This CDR3 region has 18 residues. Germline CDR1 reads SGHDT; CDR2 reads YYEEEE. The V gene lost 0 bases and the J gene lost 0 bases, with 16 bases spanning the gap.

The V gene is TRBV7-8, the J gene TRBJ2-2; 9 bases line up with TRBD1. This CDR3 is built from 17 residues. The J segment lost 3 bases and the V segment lost 3 bases, leaving 8 bases of the junction unmatched. The germline CDR1 and CDR2 sequences are SGHVS and FQNEAQ. The CDR3 reads CASSLFFWTGDTGELFF. In nucleotides, the CDR3 is TGTGCCAGCAGCTTGTTCTTTTGGACAGGGGACACCGGGGAGCTGTTTTTT.

The V call is TRBV6-5, the J call TRBJ1-1, with 8 bases identical to TRBD1. Germline CDR1 reads MNHEY; CDR2 reads SVGAGI. CDR3 length: 14 residues. V shed 6 bases and J 4 bases; nucleotides not matched to a gene: 7. CDR3 in DNA: TGTGCCAGCAGCCGGGACAGGAAAGTCACTGAAGCTTTCTTT. Protein product: CASSRDRKVTEAFF.

This rearrangement joins TRBV5-1 to TRBJ1-5; a possible D gene is TRBD1 (6 bases). Between the trimmed V and J ends, which lost 1 base and 7 bases, there was a span of 9 bases. The germline gives CDR1 SGHRS, CDR2 YFSETQ. The CDR3 totals 13 residues. DNA of the CDR3: TGCGCCAGCAGCTTGAAGGGGGAGCAGCCCCAGCATTTT. Translated: CASSLKGEQPQHF.

The chain has TRBV6-1 and TRBJ1-3; 7 nucleotides align to TRBD1. With V trimmed by 2 bases and J by 5 bases, 9 bases remained unmatched. This CDR3 is 16 amino acids long. The germline CDR1 and CDR2 sequences are MNHNS and SASEGT. The DNA of the CDR3 is TGTGCCAGCAGTGAACGAGGGGGACAGACTAGAAACACCATATATTTT. This encodes CASSERGGQTRNTIYF.

The J gene is TRBJ1-6, the V gene TRBV30, with D unresolved. V lost 0 bases to trimming and J lost 6 bases, with 18 bases between them. Germline V CDR1 and CDR2: GTSNPN, SVGIG (reference sequence). This CDR3 has 17 residues. DNA for the CDR3: TGTGCCTGGAGTGTAGCGCGGAGTCCTTACTCTAATTCACCCCTCCACTTT. The encoded protein is CAWSVARSPYSNSPLHF.

This clone was observed once. V gene TRBV7-9 combines with J gene TRBJ2-7; weak D call: TRBD2 (5 bases). Trimming left V 5 bases short and J 0 bases short, with 8 bases between. CDR3 length: 13 residues. In germline, CDR1 is SEHNR, CDR2 FQNEAQ (reference sequence). The CDR3 sequence: CASSNRDSYEQYF. The CDR3 region has the DNA TGTGCCAGCAGCAACCGGGACTCCTACGAGCAGTACTTC.

This clone was recorded a few times. In nucleotides, the CDR3 is TGTGCCAGCAGCTTGACAGGGGCTGGCTACACCTTC. Translated, it gives CASSLTGAGYTF. The rearrangement joins TRBV13 to TRBJ1-2, with 8 bases matching TRBD1. The junction had 1 base not matched to a gene; V was cut back by 3 bases and J by 7 bases. This CDR3 has 12 residues. Germline values: CDR1 PRHDT, CDR2 FYEKMQ (reference sequence).

The chain is built from TRBV5-4 and TRBJ2-1, with D unclear. The CDR3 consists of 16 residues. CDR1 and CDR2 from the germline V gene are SGHNT and YYREEE (reference sequence). V lost 0 bases and J 6 bases, leaving 16 bases between the germline ends. CDR3: CASSLESLRGINEQFF. In DNA, the CDR3 is TGTGCCAGCAGCTTGGAAAGCCTGAGAGGTATCAATGAGCAGTTCTTC.

The chain links TRBV27 to TRBJ1-5; D might be TRBD1 (5 bases). Germline values: CDR1 MNHEY, CDR2 SMNVEV (reference sequence). The CDR3 runs 13 residues. Trimming removed 3 bases from V and 7 bases from J, with 10 bases in between. CDR3 residues: CASSFGARQPQHF. The CDR3, as DNA: TGTGCCAGCAGTTTTGGGGCGCGCCAGCCCCAGCATTTT.

This clone was counted only a few times. The CDR3 nucleotides read TGTGCCAGCAGCCCAGGACAGATTGGTGAGCAGTTCTTC. As protein: CASSPGQIGEQFF. This sequence joins TRBV4-2 and TRBJ2-1, with a weak D call TRBD1 (6 bases). Germline assignment: CDR1 LGHNA and CDR2 YNFKEQ. With 4 bases removed from V and 9 bases from J, the gap between germline ends came to 13 bases. CDR3 length: 13 residues.

V usage is TRBV19 and J usage is TRBJ2-2; 7 nucleotides match TRBD1. This CDR3 comprises 17 residues. The ends lost 1 base at V and 3 bases at J; junction bases unmatched: 8. CDR1 is LNHDA and CDR2 is SQIVND in the germline V gene (reference sequence). This chain's CDR3 is CASSIAGRQGYTGELFF. The CDR3 DNA is TGTGCCAGTAGTATAGCCGGAAGACAGGGCTACACCGGGGAGCTGTTTTTT.

The chain combines TRBV9 with TRBJ2-1; 9 positions agree with TRBD1. The germline CDR1 and CDR2 sequences are SGDLS and YYNGEE. J gave up 4 bases and V 4 bases, and 12 bases lay outside the gene matches. CDR3 length: 17 amino acids. The CDR3 loop reads CASSQEDRGRLYNEQFF. As DNA, the CDR3 is TGTGCCAGCAGCCAAGAGGACAGGGGTCGACTGTACAATGAGCAGTTCTTC.

V usage is TRBV4-3 and J usage is TRBJ1-4, with 8 bases matching TRBD1. The germline V gene has CDR1 LGHNA and CDR2 YSLEER. With 4 bases clipped from V and 7 bases from J, the junction kept 5 bases outside the gene matches. The CDR3 length is 14 residues. The CDR3 region has the DNA TGCGCCAGCAGCCCAGGGGGCGCAGGTGAAAAACTGTTTTTT. Residues: CASSPGGAGEKLFF.